These 14 T cell receptor beta chains were sequenced from one sample in a study of CD8+ T cells in alopecia areata listed by TCRdb under 2018. The library was obtained by the immunoSEQ multiplex PCR assay. RNA was extracted from all samples and reverse transcribed into cDNA as template for TCR sequencing. TCRdb took this table from immuneACCESS and kept in-frame rearrangements with V and J called. Such tables lack part of the clones; where checked against another copy, unresolved V genes explain under half of the gap, and the rest is unexplained. The sample records 150,000 to 250,000 clones, about three fifths of which are singletons. 5.5% of the sample belongs to the ten largest clones. The sample's time point label, decoded: about 5 months on oral tofacitinib. This specimen's treatment or condition label, per the study, means: oral pan-JAK inhibitor, 5-10 mg twice daily. Sequencing used CD4+ T cells sorted from blood, obtained at week 24, from a patient treated with tofacitinib. These receptors all come from a human donor with alopecia areata.

The V gene is TRBV5-1, the J gene TRBJ2-5; 9 positions match TRBD1. Per the germline V gene, CDR1 is SGHRS and CDR2 is YFSETQ. V gave up 7 bases and J gave up 5 bases; unmatched junction bases: 12. The CDR3 spans 15 residues. CDR3 sequence reads: CASHLGTGTMETQYF. The CDR3 nucleotides read TGCGCCAGCCACCTCGGGACAGGGACGATGGAGACCCAGTACTTC.

This clone was seen only once. The V call is TRBV30, the J call TRBJ1-3, with TRBD1 identical over 8 bases. V was pared by 6 bases and J by 3 bases, with 7 bases of the junction left unmatched. CDR1 and CDR2 from the germline V gene are GTSNPN and SVGIG (reference sequence). This CDR3 region has 14 residues. The CDR3: CACEPGGDGNTIYF. In nucleotides, the CDR3 is TGTGCCTGCGAACCAGGGGGCGATGGAAACACCATATATTTT.

The chain employs TRBV29-1 and TRBJ2-3; 7 positions agree with TRBD2. The V gene's germline CDR1 is SQVTM and CDR2 ANQGSEA. The ends lost 6 bases at V and 2 bases at J; junction bases unmatched: 2. CDR3 length: 12 residues. CDR3 sequence: CSVGTITDTQYF. The CDR3, as DNA: TGCAGCGTGGGGACTATCACAGATACGCAGTATTTT.

Comment on this clone: The same CDR3 can be traced to other DNA sequences in this sample. The chain combines TRBV7-2 with TRBJ2-7, with a possible D match to TRBD1 (6 bases). CDR1 is SGHTA and CDR2 is FQGNSA in the germline V gene. The CDR3 has 11 amino acids. Trimming took off 3 bases at V and 6 bases at J, with 6 bases between the two ends. The CDR3 region is CASSFRGEQYF. In nucleotides, the CDR3 is TGTGCCAGCAGCTTCAGGGGCGAGCAGTACTTC.

This clone was observed a handful of times. V gene TRBV28 combines with J gene TRBJ2-2, with TRBD1 matching 10 bases. With 1 base clipped from V and 5 bases from J, the junction kept 4 bases outside the gene matches. This CDR3 is built from 16 residues. Per germline, CDR1 MDHEN and CDR2 SYDVKM. CDR3 coding DNA: TGTGCCAGCAGTTTATTTACGGGACAGGGGACCGGGGAGCTGTTTTTT. As protein: CASSLFTGQGTGELFF.

The J gene is TRBJ2-2, the V gene TRBV5-1, with 8 bases that match TRBD2. With 0 bases clipped from V and 6 bases from J, the junction kept 1 base outside the gene matches. The CDR3 totals 14 residues. Germline CDR1 and CDR2: SGHRS and YFSETQ. The CDR3 spells CASSLGLASGELFF. As DNA, the CDR3 is TGCGCCAGCAGCTTGGGACTAGCGTCCGGGGAGCTGTTTTTT.

In DNA, the CDR3 is TGTGCCAGTAGTATGACAGGAACCGTTTACGAGCAGTACTTC. This gives the protein CASSMTGTVYEQYF. The V gene is TRBV19, the J gene TRBJ2-7; TRBD1 might be the D (6 bases). Germline-derived CDR1 and CDR2 are LNHDA and SQIVND (reference sequence). V was trimmed by 3 bases and J by 4 bases, leaving 13 bases between them. The CDR3 loop spans 14 amino acids.

This clone was picked up a small number of times. The V call is TRBV4-3, the J call TRBJ2-7, with 12 bases fitting TRBD1. Trimming cost V 2 bases and J 2 bases; bases outside gene matches: 4. The CDR3 covers 16 residues. Germline CDR1 reads LGHNA; CDR2 reads YSLEER. The CDR3 sequence: CASSQLGQGATYEQYF. In DNA form, the CDR3 reads TGCGCCAGCAGCCAACTGGGACAGGGGGCCACCTACGAGCAGTACTTC.

In its sample, this clone was seen once. This rearrangement joins TRBV28 to TRBJ1-2, with TRBD1 identical over 7 bases. V was clipped by 4 bases and J by 4 bases; unmatched bases: 6. The length of the CDR3 is 14 residues. Germline values: CDR1 MDHEN, CDR2 SYDVKM. For the CDR3, the DNA is TGTGCCAGCAGTTATGACAGGGCCATCTATGGCTACACCTTC. Protein sequence: CASSYDRAIYGYTF.

V and J are TRBV23-1 and TRBJ2-1; possibly TRBD2 for D (7 bases). TRBV23-1 carries the ORF label, with uncertain function. V lost 1 base and J lost 3, with 13 bases in between. This CDR3 contains 16 residues. CDR3 in DNA: TGCGCCAGCAGTCAATTCCCAGGGGACTACTACAATGAGCAGTTCTTC. Translating it yields CASSQFPGDYYNEQFF.

The J gene is TRBJ1-1, the V gene TRBV18, with D perhaps matching TRBD1 (6 bases). Germline V gene data show CDR1 as KGHSH and CDR2 as LQKENI. The V and J ends lost 3 bases and 5 bases respectively, with 16 bases between them. The CDR3 consists of 15 residues. The CDR3 region is CASSPAVGGGTEAFF. For the CDR3, the DNA is TGTGCCAGCTCACCCGCAGTGGGAGGGGGAACTGAAGCTTTCTTT. The whole variable domain, filled in from reference TRBV18 and TRBJ1-1, reads NAGVMQNPRHLVRRRGQEARLRCSPMKGHSHVYWYRQLPEEGLKFMVYLQKENIIDESGMPKERFSAEFPKEGPSILRIQQVVRGDSAAYFCASSPAVGGGTEAFFGQGTRLTVV.

This rearrangement joins TRBV10-3 to TRBJ2-3, with D possibly being TRBD2 (5 bases). Per germline, CDR1 ENHRY and CDR2 SYGVKD. The germline V and J ends were trimmed by 6 bases and 4 bases, with 17 bases remaining between them. The CDR3 has 15 residues. As DNA, the CDR3 is TGTGCCATCAGGGGAGAGGTGGGTTCTGCAGATACGCAGTATTTT. Amino acids: CAIRGEVGSADTQYF.

This chain links TRBV4-1 with TRBJ2-5; 8 bases agree with TRBD2. The CDR3 has 17 residues. CDR1 and CDR2 from the germline V gene are MGHRA and YSYEKL. The J segment lost 2 bases and the V segment lost 1 base, leaving 9 bases of the junction unmatched. In DNA form, the CDR3 reads TGCGCCAGCAGCCAAGCGAGAGGTAGCGGGGTTCAAGAGACCCAGTACTTC. It yields the protein CASSQARGSGVQETQYF.

CDR3 residues: CAWSRDRGDEQYF. The CDR3, as DNA: TGTGCCTGGAGCCGGGACAGGGGAGACGAGCAGTACTTC. The chain uses TRBV30 and TRBJ2-7; TRBD1 matches at 10 bases. After removal of 3 bases from V and 5 bases from J, the junction contained 4 bases not matched to a gene. The CDR3 is 13 amino acids. Germline V gene sequence: CDR1 GTSNPN, CDR2 SVGIG (reference sequence).